The 5 T cell receptor beta chains listed next were all sequenced from one sample in a study of beta chain features in type 1 diabetes. Every bit of the isolated RNA underwent reverse transcription, so sequencing read expressed TCRB transcripts. Clones were read by immunoSEQ multiplex PCR, and TCRdb kept only the in-frame ones, dropping some. The sample shows some 150,000 clones, 10% of them seen only once. The sequenced material came from naive CD4+ T cells from blood. These receptors all come from a young man in good health.

At least ten counts were recorded for this clone. J is TRBJ2-7 and V is TRBV5-4, with a tentative D call TRBD1 (6 bases). The CDR3 sequence is 12 residues long. Germline loops: CDR1 SGHNT, CDR2 YYREEE (reference sequence). The V and J ends lost 3 bases and 7 bases respectively, with 11 bases between them. The CDR3 sequence is CASSSDSREQYF. The CDR3 bases are TGTGCCAGCAGCTCGGACAGTCGGGAGCAGTACTTC.

In this sample, this clone turned up a few times. This sequence joins TRBV2 and TRBJ2-5; TRBD1 matches 8 bases. The CDR3 contains 14 residues. Germline-derived CDR1 and CDR2 are SNHLY and FYNNEI. The junction had 6 bases not matched to a gene; V was cut back by 4 bases and J by 5 bases. The CDR3 DNA reads as TGTGCCAGCAGTGCGATGACAGGGGAGGAGACCCAGTACTTC. This sequence encodes CASSAMTGEETQYF. The whole variable domain, filled in from reference TRBV2 and TRBJ2-5, reads EPEVTQTPSHQVTQMGQEVILRCVPISNHLYFYWYRQILGQKVEFLVSFYNNEISEKSEIFDDQFSVERPDGSNFTLKIRSTKLEDSAMYFCASSAMTGEETQYFGPGTRLLVL.

This clone occurred a few times. The V and J genes are TRBV28 and TRBJ2-5; D is perhaps TRBD2 (5 bases). The CDR3 covers 10 residues. V lost 8 bases, J lost 4 bases, and 5 bases lay in between. Germline V gives CDR1 MDHEN, CDR2 SYDVKM. This CDR3 reads CASRGETQYF. In nucleotides, the CDR3 is TGTGCCAGCCGGGGAGAGACCCAGTACTTC. Full variable domain (remainder filled in from reference TRBV28 and TRBJ2-5): DVKVTQSSRYLVKRTGEKVFLECVQDMDHENMFWYRQDPGLGLRLIYFSYDVKMKEKGDIPEGYSVSREKKERFSLILESASTNQTSMYLCASRGETQYFGPGTRLLVL.

This sequence joins TRBV7-9 and TRBJ2-7; D is perhaps TRBD2 (6 bases). There are 14 residues in the CDR3. Germline-derived CDR1 and CDR2 are SEHNR and FQNEAQ (reference sequence). The V end was cut by 3 bases, the J end by 4 bases, with 13 bases between. CDR3: CASSFLEGRYEQYF. CDR3 bases: TGTGCCAGCAGCTTCCTGGAGGGGAGGTACGAGCAGTACTTC.

The rearrangement joins TRBV4-1 to TRBJ1-6; 8 bases match TRBD1. The trim removed 0 bases at V and 5 bases at J, leaving 9 bases unmatched. Germline V gene sequence: CDR1 MGHRA, CDR2 YSYEKL. The CDR3 extends over 18 amino acids. The CDR3 DNA reads as TGCGCCAGCAGCCAAGAGCTCGGACAGGGCCTAAATAATTCACCCCTCCACTTT. Encoded protein: CASSQELGQGLNNSPLHF.